The clone carrying this T cell receptor beta chain has at least ten counts. Its antigen is not known. Using unique molecular identifiers, the investigators prepared the TCRbeta library. MiXCR, run by TCRdb on the PCR reads, gives a single entry per CDR3 protein. The sample shows under 750,000 distinct CDR3 sequences, 23% of them seen only once. The sample belongs to a study of T-cell reconstitution after alpha-beta-depleted transplantation in children. The study, taken as a whole, reports: Several hundred expanded graft clones reportedly were the source of alpha-beta T cells about two months after transplant. Newly produced T cells mostly accounted for T-cell counts and diversity one year post-transplant. Where some patients showed high TCRbeta diversity at day 60, it came from recipient T cells and thymic progenitors that had survived.

This sequence originates from a boy under two years old who had a stem cell transplant for acute myeloid leukemia, so the T cells may come from the graft donor. The sequencing used PBMCs, mostly from graft donor cells, collected 360 days after TCRalphabeta/CD19-depleted stem cell transplant.

CDR3: CASSLAQGPLGSYNEQFF. CDR3 nucleotides: TGTGCCAGCAGTTTAGCGCAGGGTCCCTTGGGATCCTACAATGAGCAGTTCTTC. The J gene is TRBJ2-1, the V gene TRBV12-3 or TRBV12-4, with D possibly matching TRBD1 (5 bases). The length of the CDR3 is 18 residues. The V gene lost 0 bases and the J gene lost 1 base, with 16 bases spanning the gap.